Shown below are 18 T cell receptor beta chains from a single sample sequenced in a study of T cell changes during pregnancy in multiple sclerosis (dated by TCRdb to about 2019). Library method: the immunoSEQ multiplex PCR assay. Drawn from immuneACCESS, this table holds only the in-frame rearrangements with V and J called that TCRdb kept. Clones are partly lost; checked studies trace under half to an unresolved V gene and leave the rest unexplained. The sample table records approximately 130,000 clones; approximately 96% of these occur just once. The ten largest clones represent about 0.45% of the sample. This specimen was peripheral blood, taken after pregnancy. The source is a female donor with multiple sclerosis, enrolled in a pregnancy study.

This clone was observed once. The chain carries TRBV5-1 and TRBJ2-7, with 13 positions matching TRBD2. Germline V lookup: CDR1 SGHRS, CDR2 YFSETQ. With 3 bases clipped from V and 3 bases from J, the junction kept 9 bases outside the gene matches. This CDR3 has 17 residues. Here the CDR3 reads CASSYTSGRAQRYEQYF. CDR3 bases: TGCGCCAGCAGCTACACTAGCGGGAGGGCCCAACGCTACGAGCAGTACTTC.

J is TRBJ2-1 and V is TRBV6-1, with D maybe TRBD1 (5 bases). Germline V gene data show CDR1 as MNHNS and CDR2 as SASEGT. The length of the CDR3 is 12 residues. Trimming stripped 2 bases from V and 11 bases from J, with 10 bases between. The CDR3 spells CASSERWGQQFF. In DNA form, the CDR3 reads TGTGCCAGCAGTGAAAGGTGGGGCCAGCAGTTCTTC.

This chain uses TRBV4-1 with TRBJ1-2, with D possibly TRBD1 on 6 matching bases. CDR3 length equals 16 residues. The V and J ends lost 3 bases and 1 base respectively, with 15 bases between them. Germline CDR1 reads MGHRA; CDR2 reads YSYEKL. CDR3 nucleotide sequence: TGCGCCAGCAGCCACCCGGACCGGACAGATAACTATGGCTACACCTTC. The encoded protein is CASSHPDRTDNYGYTF.

DNA for the CDR3: TGTGCCAGCAGTTTAGTAGATCTTGGCGGGAGACGGTTCTTC. The encoded protein is CASSLVDLGGRRFF. V and J are TRBV28 and TRBJ2-1; 7 nucleotides align to TRBD2. The CDR3 runs 14 residues. V lost 2 bases to trimming and J lost 15 bases; unmatched junction nucleotides: 13. Looked up from germline, CDR1 is MDHEN and CDR2 is SYDVKM.

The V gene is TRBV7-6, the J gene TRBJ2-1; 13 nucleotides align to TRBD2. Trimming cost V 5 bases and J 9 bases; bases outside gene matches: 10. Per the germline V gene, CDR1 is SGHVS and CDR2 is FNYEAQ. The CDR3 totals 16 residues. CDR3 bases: TGTGCCAGCAGCCCTTGGACTAGCGGGAGTGCGGGTGAGCAGTTCTTC. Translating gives CASSPWTSGSAGEQFF.

This chain's CDR3 is CASSPGQGRTGELFF. In DNA form, the CDR3 reads TGTGCCAGCAGCCCCGGACAGGGTAGGACCGGGGAGCTGTTTTTT. This chain uses TRBV11-3 with TRBJ2-2, with 8 bases fitting TRBD1. Germline V gene sequence: CDR1 SGHNT, CDR2 YENEEA. Trimming removed 5 bases from V and 5 bases from J; junction bases left unmatched: 7. The CDR3 is 15 amino acids.

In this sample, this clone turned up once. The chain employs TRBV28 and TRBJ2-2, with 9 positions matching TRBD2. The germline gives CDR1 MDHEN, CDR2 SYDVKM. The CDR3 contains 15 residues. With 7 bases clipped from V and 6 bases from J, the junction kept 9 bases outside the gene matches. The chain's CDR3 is CASIAGTSFAGELFF. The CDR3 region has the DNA TGTGCCAGCATCGCCGGGACTAGCTTTGCCGGGGAGCTGTTTTTT.

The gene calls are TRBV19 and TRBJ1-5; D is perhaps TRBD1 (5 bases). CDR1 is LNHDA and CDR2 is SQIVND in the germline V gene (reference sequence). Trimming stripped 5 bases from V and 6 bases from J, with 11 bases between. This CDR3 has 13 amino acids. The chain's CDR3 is CASSDRMGQPQHF. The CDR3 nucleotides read TGTGCCAGTAGTGACAGAATGGGTCAGCCCCAGCATTTT.

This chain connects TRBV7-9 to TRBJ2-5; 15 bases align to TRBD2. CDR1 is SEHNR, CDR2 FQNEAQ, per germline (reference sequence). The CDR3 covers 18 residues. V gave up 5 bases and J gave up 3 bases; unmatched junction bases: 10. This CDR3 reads CASSKTGTSGRREETQYF. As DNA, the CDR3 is TGTGCCAGCAGCAAGACCGGGACTAGCGGGAGGAGGGAAGAGACCCAGTACTTC.

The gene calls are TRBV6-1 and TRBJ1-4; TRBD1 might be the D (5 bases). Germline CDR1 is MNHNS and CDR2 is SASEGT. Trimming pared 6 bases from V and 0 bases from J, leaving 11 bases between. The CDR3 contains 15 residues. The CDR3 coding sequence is TGTGCCAGCAGCAGCAGGGTGTCAACTAATGAAAAACTGTTTTTT. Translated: CASSSRVSTNEKLFF.

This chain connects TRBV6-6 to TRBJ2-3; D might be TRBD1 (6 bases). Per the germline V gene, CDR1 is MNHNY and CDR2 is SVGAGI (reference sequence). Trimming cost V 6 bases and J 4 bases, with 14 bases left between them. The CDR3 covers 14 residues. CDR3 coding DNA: TGTGCCAGCAGCGACTCCCCAGGGGCAGATACGCAGTATTTT. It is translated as CASSDSPGADTQYF.

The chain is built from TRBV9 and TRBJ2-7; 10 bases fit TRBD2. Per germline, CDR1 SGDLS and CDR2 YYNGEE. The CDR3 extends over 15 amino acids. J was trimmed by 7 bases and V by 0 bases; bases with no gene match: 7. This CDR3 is CASSVGSSGSGEQYF. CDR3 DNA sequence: TGTGCCAGCAGCGTAGGGTCTAGCGGGAGTGGGGAGCAGTACTTC.

CDR3 protein: CASSLYLGTPLNTEAFF. The CDR3, as DNA: TGTGCCAGCAGTTTATACCTCGGGACTCCCCTTAACACTGAAGCTTTCTTT. The V and J genes are TRBV27 and TRBJ1-1; TRBD1 might be the D (5 bases). The germline CDR1 and CDR2 sequences are MNHEY and SMNVEV (reference sequence). CDR3 length equals 17 residues. V was shortened by 1 base and J by 2 bases, with 17 bases between the two germline ends.

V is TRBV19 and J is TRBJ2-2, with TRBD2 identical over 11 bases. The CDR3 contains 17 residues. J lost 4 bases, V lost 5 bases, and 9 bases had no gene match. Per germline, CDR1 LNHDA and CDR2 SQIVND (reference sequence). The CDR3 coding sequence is TGTGCCAGTAGTGAACTAGCGGGAGCGGCGGGCACCGGGGAGCTGTTTTTT. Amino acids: CASSELAGAAGTGELFF.

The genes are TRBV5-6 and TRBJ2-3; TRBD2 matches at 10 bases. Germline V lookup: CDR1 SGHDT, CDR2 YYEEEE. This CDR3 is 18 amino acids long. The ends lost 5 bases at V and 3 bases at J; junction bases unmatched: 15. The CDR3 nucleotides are TGTGCCAGCAGGTCGCTTCCAACAGGGACTAGCGAGACAGATACGCAGTATTTT. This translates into CASRSLPTGTSETDTQYF.

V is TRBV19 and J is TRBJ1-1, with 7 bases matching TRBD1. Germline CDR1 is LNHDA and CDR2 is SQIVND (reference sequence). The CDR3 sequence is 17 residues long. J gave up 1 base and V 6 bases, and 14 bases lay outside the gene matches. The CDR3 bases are TGTGCCAGTAGGCCATGGACAGGAGGGCAAGGGAACACTGAAGCTTTCTTT. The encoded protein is CASRPWTGGQGNTEAFF. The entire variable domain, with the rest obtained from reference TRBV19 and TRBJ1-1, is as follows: DGGITQSPKYLFRKEGQNVTLSCEQNLNHDAMYWYRQDPGQGLRLIYYSQIVNDFQKGDIAEGYSVSREKKESFPLTVTSAQKNPTAFYLCASRPWTGGQGNTEAFFGQGTRLTVV.

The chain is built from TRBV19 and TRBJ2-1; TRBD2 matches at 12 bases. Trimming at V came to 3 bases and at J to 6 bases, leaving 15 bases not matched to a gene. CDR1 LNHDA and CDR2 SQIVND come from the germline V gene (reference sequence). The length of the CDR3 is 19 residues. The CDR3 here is CASSMGASGRARGPNEQFF. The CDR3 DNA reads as TGTGCCAGTAGTATGGGGGCTAGCGGGAGGGCCAGGGGTCCCAATGAGCAGTTCTTC.

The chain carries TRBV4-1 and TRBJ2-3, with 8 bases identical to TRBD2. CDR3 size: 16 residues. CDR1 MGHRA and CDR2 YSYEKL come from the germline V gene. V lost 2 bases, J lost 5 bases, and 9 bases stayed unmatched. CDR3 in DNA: TGCGCCAGCAGCCAACAGGAACTAGCGGCAAGAGATACGCAGTATTTT. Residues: CASSQQELAARDTQYF.